The present entry profiles one T cell receptor beta chain with its context. What antigen it recognizes has not been identified. Base-call qualities are not available, and no considerably larger clone is one nucleotide away. The CDR3 covers 12 residues, taking in both the cysteine and the phenylalanine. The kept DNA is CDR3 alone, 36 bases in frame from the first base. Between the V and J ends, shortened by 2 bases and 4 bases respectively, the junction contains 7 bases. From the germline V gene, CDR1 is SQVTM and CDR2 is ANQGSEA. The sample comes from a study of cytomegalovirus exposure and HLA in healthy donors (dated by TCRdb to about 2017). About the investigation overall: In an earlier analysis of roughly 500 of the donors, 250 to 300 Gb of sequence data and 90 million to 120 million unique TCR beta sequences from roughly 200 million T cells were reported. Around 320 gigabases of sequencing data and approximately 84 million unique TCR sequences were included in an early release covering several hundred HLA-typed donors. Of the 398 genotyped donors, approximately 80% fell in the genetic ancestry cluster associated with self-reported Caucasian donors. The aim of the study was to test whether cataloging public T cell receptors could identify signatures of past pathogen exposure. The study used immunosequencing to profile the T cell repertoires of around 600 subjects and linked those repertoires to cytomegalovirus serostatus. Along with the roughly 700-subject first cohort, a separate validation cohort of 120 different subjects was used. To predict cytomegalovirus infection status, the study brought together high-throughput TCR immunosequencing, statistical association of individual TCRs with disease status, and machine learning. To study patterns of TCR occurrence, a later analysis re-analyzed previously published TCR beta repertoires from 550 to 800 donors and added high-resolution HLA genotyping. In the later analysis, no new phenotypic data were used to find candidate immune exposures; instead, reliance was placed on TCR beta sequences and their occurrence across donors. An earlier analysis of 500 to 750 of the donors applied high-throughput TCR beta sequencing to assess whether each TCR beta V gene segment acted as functional or pseudogenic. Donor age, sex, ethnicity and CMV serostatus were collected together with the repertoire data. Genome-wide SNP genotypes for about 55% of the roughly 670 donors were used in a later genetic analysis, which treated that subset as a discovery cohort. All discovery cohort repertoires had been generated using a single sequencing platform. Both class I and class II loci were covered by HLA typing, at four-digit resolution. Typing coverage varied by locus: about 620-630 donors for A, B, C, DRB1 and DQB1; around 560 for DQA1; some 610 for DPA1; roughly 450 for DPB1. Roughly five DR-DQ haplotypes were treated as single units for association and clustering because of strong linkage in the cohort. Among several hundred genotyped donors of the cohort, an average of about 220,000 unique TCR beta nucleotide sequences was sequenced per donor, of which roughly 18% were non-productive.

Library construction relied on the immunoSEQ multiplex PCR assay. The multiplex PCR relied on a mix of 60 forward primers for TCR Vbeta segments and 13 reverse primers for TCR Jbeta segments. Amplification of the CDR3 region of rearranged TCR beta genes was performed with a multiplex PCR assay on genomic DNA. Amplified TCR beta libraries were sequenced as 87-base-pair reads on the Illumina HiSeq System. The published analysis was carried out like this. A later analysis tallied roughly 80 million unique TCR beta chains across the 666 repertoires, and 10 million to 11 million of those chains were shared by two or more donors. To remove PCR and sequencing errors, raw reads were error-corrected and collapsed into unique sequences using a nearest-neighbor algorithm that merged closely related sequences. Alignment of CDR3 sequences to IMGT reference sequences was used to assign V, D and J gene segments. For a sequence to be retained, a match of at least six nucleotides was required to both a V gene segment and a J gene segment. A rearrangement was called productive if the CDR3 had no stop codons and remained in frame with V and J, and every other rearrangement was called non-productive. Following IMGT convention, CDR3 was defined as the stretch from the second conserved V-encoded cysteine to the conserved J-encoded phenylalanine. The earlier analysis of approximately 590 of the donors excluded any sequence lacking an unambiguous match to a single V gene segment. An earlier analysis of fewer than 750 of the donors called V segments functional above 56.7% productive rearrangements and segregating when the between-donor standard deviation exceeded 5%. A statistical classification framework was built to diagnose cytomegalovirus status from the catalog of TCR beta chain sequences. In a later analysis, V and J genes were assigned by comparing TCR nucleotide sequences against IMGT/GENE-DB human TR gene sequences. A later analysis assigned CDR3 sequences and most-parsimonious VDJ recombination scenarios with the TCRdist pipeline. In a later analysis, each TCR beta chain was defined by its CDR3 amino acid sequence together with its V-gene family, and reads lacking a unique V-gene family were excluded. A later analysis removed several hundred highly shared, low-generation-probability nucleotide sequences to deal with suspected cross-contamination and a sequencing artifact. In a later analysis, a clonal expansion index was calculated for each public chain from normalized within-repertoire ranks of inferred template counts. In a later analysis, generation probabilities were computed with a VDJ recombination model fitted to out-of-frame rearrangements, and the resulting probabilities were checked against IGoR. In a later analysis, hypergeometric tests were used to score TCR-TCR, TCR-HLA and TCR-CMV co-occurrence, with a repertoire-size bias correction applied to TCR pairs. To estimate false discovery rates, a later analysis permuted the HLA or CMV assignments 20 times. In a later analysis, co-occurring TCRs were grouped using DBSCAN, and TCRdist sequence similarity was added for clustering within HLA-allele-positive subsets. Co-occurrence clustering excluded repertoires with fewer than 30,000 or more than 120,000 public chains, plus five with anomalous nucleotide sharing. TCRdb obtained this table from immuneACCESS and retained in-frame rearrangements with V and J assigned. These tables miss some clones; where compared with another copy, unresolved V genes account for less than half of the shortfall, and the remainder is unexplained. V, J and clone size reflect that table, while D and trimming were determined from the DNA. The sample table lists about 99,000 clones, 75% to 85% of them with a count of one. The ten largest clones represent about 9.4% of the sample.

Study-level results and caveats: An earlier analysis of 587 of the donors showed that most TCR beta V segments appeared in productive rearrangements either about 87% or about 30% of the time, which broadly matched IMGT annotations. A later genetic analysis associated a missense DCLRE1C variant with V-gene and J-gene trimming of TCR beta chains, and an independent cohort replicated the association. A cluster of highly shared sequence variants was judged likely to be a technical artifact of the sequencing pipeline. Compared with the 666-donor mean, donors in an Asian-associated ancestry cluster had fewer N-insertions in productive TCRs, according to a later genetic analysis. A further reported finding was that TCR beta sequences accurately predicted the HLA-A and HLA-B alleles for most subjects in the first cohort. While some public TCRs were present in many individuals, most TCR sequences turned up only very rarely across donors. Cytomegalovirus status was reported to be diagnosed by the classifier with high specificity and sensitivity in both the original and validation cohorts. A later analysis found that HLA-associated TCR beta chains were more clonally expanded and had lower generation probabilities than equally common non-associated chains. According to the authors, the approach could potentially be generalized to other disease states and immunological phenotypes. At a false discovery rate of 0.05, a later analysis linked 15,000 to 20,000 TCR beta sequences to specific HLA alleles. The only immune exposure information available for the cohort was CMV serostatus. Only TCR beta chains were sequenced in this cohort, and the absence of alpha or paired-chain data limited detectable features. The presence/absence analyses assumed that sequencing depth was roughly uniform across donors, and that assumption may not be true. A later analysis reported that several top co-occurrence clusters appeared linked to parvovirus B19, influenza, CMV and Epstein-Barr virus. Some IMGT-functional V segments, including TRBV6-2 and TRBV6-3, could not be told apart with the 87-base-pair reads, so those segments were excluded. HLA typing was unavailable for some donors at each locus, so association tests used only the typed subset. The study listed 150 to 200 TCR beta chains as associated with cytomegalovirus. Linkage disequilibrium might explain the correlated functional status among segregating V segments, but an unknown experimental factor could not be ruled out. Roughly 17 rarely observed V segments, including chromosome 9 orphons, were excluded from the earlier analysis of about 500 of the donors because counts were too low. In vitro tests confirmed that three of the cytomegalovirus-associated TCR beta chains recognize cytomegalovirus antigens. When HLA alleles, especially DR and DQ, strongly co-occurred, TCR associations were difficult to assign to individual alleles. In a later analysis, TCR association rates were found to vary across HLA loci, with the most associated TCRs seen for DRB1 alleles and the fewest for HLA-C alleles. In a later analysis, most CMV-associated TCR beta chains were found to appear HLA-restricted, with HLA associations seemingly driven largely by CMV exposure.

The cohort was made up of roughly 670 healthy bone marrow donors. At the time of sampling, every cohort member was nominally healthy, though immune exposures that went unrecorded were likely present. The donor tested CMV seropositive, placing the donor among the approximately 290 seropositive members of the cohort. Every donor gave a peripheral blood sample, and the peripheral blood mononuclear cells from that sample were used for TCR beta sequencing. The Qiagen DNeasy Blood Extraction Kit was used to extract genomic DNA from the blood cell samples. The clonotype comes from a woman aged 18-29 years in good health and CMV-seropositive. Recombination connected TRBV29-1 to TRBJ2-3, with the identity of the D gene unclear. The specimen sequenced was PBMCs. The DNA reads TGCAGCGTTGAAATGGCCCCAGATACGCAGTATTTT. Its protein reads: CSVEMAPDTQYF.